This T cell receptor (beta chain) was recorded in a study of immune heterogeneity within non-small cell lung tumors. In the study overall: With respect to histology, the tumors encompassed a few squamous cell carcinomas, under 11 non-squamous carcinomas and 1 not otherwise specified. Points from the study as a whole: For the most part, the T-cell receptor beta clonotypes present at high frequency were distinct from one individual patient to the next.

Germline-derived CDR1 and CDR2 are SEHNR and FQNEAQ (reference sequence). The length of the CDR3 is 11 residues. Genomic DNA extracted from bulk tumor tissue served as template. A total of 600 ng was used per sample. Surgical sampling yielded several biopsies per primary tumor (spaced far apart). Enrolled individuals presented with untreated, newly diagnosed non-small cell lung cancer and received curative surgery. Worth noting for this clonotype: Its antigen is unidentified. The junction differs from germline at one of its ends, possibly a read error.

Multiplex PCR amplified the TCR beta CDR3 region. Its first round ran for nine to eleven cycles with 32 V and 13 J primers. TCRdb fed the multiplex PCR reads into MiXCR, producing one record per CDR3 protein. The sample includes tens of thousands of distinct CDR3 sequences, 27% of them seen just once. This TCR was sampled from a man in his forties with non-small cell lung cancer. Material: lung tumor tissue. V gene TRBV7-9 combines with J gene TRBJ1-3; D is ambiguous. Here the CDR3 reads CASRLENTIYF. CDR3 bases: TGTGCCAGCAGATTAGAAAACACCATATATTTT. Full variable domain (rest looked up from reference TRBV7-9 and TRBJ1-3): DTGVSQNPRHKITKRGQNVTFRCDPISEHNRLYWYRQTLGQGPEFLTYFQNEAQLEKSRLLSDRFSAERPKGSFSTLEIQRTEQGDSAMYLCASRLENTIYFGEGSWLTVV.